Presented here are 22 T cell receptor beta chains from one specimen sequenced in a study of siplizumab effects on memory and regulatory T cells (dated by TCRdb to the late 2010s). The method behind the library was the immunoSEQ multiplex PCR assay. TCRdb stores this immuneACCESS table with in-frame sequences only. Part of the clones is absent; in the studies checked, under half of the shortfall reflects unresolved V genes, and no reason is known for the rest. The sample data list tens of thousands of clones, and approximately 90% of these were observed just once. Together, the top ten hold less than 2% of the sample. The specimen sequenced was Tregs sorted from blood. These receptors were collected from a human donor in good health.

The gene calls are TRBV7-2 and TRBJ2-1, with 9 bases that match TRBD2. The CDR3 runs 16 residues. Looked up from germline, CDR1 is SGHTA and CDR2 is FQGNSA. The ends lost 5 bases at V and 8 bases at J; junction bases unmatched: 13. The CDR3 DNA reads TGTGCCAGCAGCAGATCTAGCGGGGCGGTGGAGGATGAGCAGTTCTTC. Translated, it gives CASSRSSGAVEDEQFF. The full variable domain, with the rest looked up from reference TRBV7-2 and TRBJ2-1, is GAGVSQSPSNKVTEKGKDVELRCDPISGHTALYWYRQSLGQGLEFLIYFQGNSAPDKSGLPSDRFSAERTGGSVSTLTIQRTQQEDSAVYLCASSRSSGAVEDEQFFGPGTRLTVL.

The chain recombines TRBV7-9 with TRBJ2-5; D ambiguous. The CDR3 loop spans 11 amino acids. The germline V and J ends were trimmed by 3 bases and 1 base, with 0 bases remaining between them. Per germline, CDR1 SEHNR and CDR2 FQNEAQ (reference sequence). The chain's CDR3 is CASSFQETQYF. CDR3 nucleotides: TGTGCCAGCAGCTTCCAAGAGACCCAGTACTTC.

This chain joins TRBV29-1 and TRBJ2-7; a weak D match, TRBD2 (5 bases). The CDR3 sequence is 13 residues long. The V gene lost 6 bases and the J gene lost 7 bases, with 19 bases spanning the gap. Per the germline V gene, CDR1 is SQVTM and CDR2 is ANQGSEA. CDR3 sequence reads: CSVYSGPNFEQYF. The CDR3 coding sequence is TGCAGCGTGTACAGCGGACCGAATTTTGAGCAGTACTTC.

The chain uses TRBV2 and TRBJ2-5; possibly TRBD2 for D (6 bases). Germline V gene data show CDR1 as SNHLY and CDR2 as FYNNEI. The length of the CDR3 is 13 residues. Trimming removed 5 bases at V and 5 bases at J, with 12 bases between. The CDR3 region has the DNA TGTGCCAGCAGTAAGAGCGGGTACGAGACCCAGTACTTC. Translated: CASSKSGYETQYF.

J is TRBJ2-5 and V is TRBV11-2; D not resolved. Trimming stripped 4 bases from V and 5 bases from J, with 8 bases between. From germline, CDR1 is SGHAT and CDR2 FQNNGV. The CDR3 is 12 amino acids. For the CDR3, the DNA is TGTGCCAGCAGCTCGTTCGAGGAGACCCAGTACTTC. Amino acid sequence: CASSSFEETQYF.

The rearrangement uses TRBV28 and TRBJ1-2; TRBD1 might be the D (6 bases). This CDR3 spans 14 amino acids. Germline loops: CDR1 MDHEN, CDR2 SYDVKM. V was clipped by 3 bases and J by 6 bases, with 14 bases between them. CDR3 bases: TGTGCCAGCAGTTTCGGGGGGCGCTCCCATGGCTACACCTTC. Translating gives CASSFGGRSHGYTF.

This chain connects TRBV6-1 to TRBJ1-2; 9 bases match TRBD1. The V gene end was trimmed by 4 bases and the J gene end by 9 bases; junction bases not matched to a gene: 18. Per germline, CDR1 MNHNS and CDR2 SASEGT. CDR3 length: 17 residues. The CDR3 protein is CASSGGTGFVLRGSYTF. The CDR3 region has the DNA TGTGCCAGCAGTGGCGGGACAGGGTTTGTCCTACGAGGGAGCTACACCTTC.

The CDR3 bases are TGTGCCAGCAGCTTAGGGACCGGGACAGGGCATCAGCCCCAGCATTTT. This codes for CASSLGTGTGHQPQHF. The J gene is TRBJ1-5, the V gene TRBV7-2; TRBD1 matches 9 bases. Germline V gene sequence: CDR1 SGHTA, CDR2 FQGNSA. The CDR3 sequence is 16 residues long. V lost 1 base, J lost 5 bases, and 6 bases stayed unmatched.

The chain joins TRBV6-6 to TRBJ1-2; 9 positions agree with TRBD1. The CDR3 runs 15 residues. The germline CDR1 and CDR2 sequences are MNHNY and SVGAGI (reference sequence). With 0 bases clipped from V and 4 bases from J, the junction kept 3 bases outside the gene matches. The CDR3 loop is CASSYSGQGSYGYTF. CDR3 sequence (DNA): TGTGCCAGCAGTTACTCAGGACAGGGGTCCTATGGCTACACCTTC.

The chain couples TRBV15 to TRBJ1-2; possible D gene TRBD1, 5 bases. This CDR3 region has 14 residues. V gave up 0 bases and J gave up 4 bases, with 9 bases separating them. Germline CDR1 is LNHNV and CDR2 is YYDKDF (reference sequence). The CDR3 DNA reads as TGTGCCACCAGCAGAGATAGGGGCAGCTATGGCTACACCTTC. Protein: CATSRDRGSYGYTF.

The gene calls are TRBV5-4 and TRBJ2-3; 7 nucleotides line up with TRBD2. V trimming: 7 bases; J trimming: 2 bases; junction bases outside the gene matches: 4. Germline CDR1 is SGHNT and CDR2 is YYREEE (reference sequence). This CDR3 is built from 13 residues. Written as DNA, the CDR3 is TGTGCCAGCGCGGCGGGGGTCACAGATACGCAGTATTTT. It specifies CASAAGVTDTQYF.

The V call is TRBV7-7, the J call TRBJ2-2, with 8 bases lining up with TRBD2. Germline CDR1 SSHAT, CDR2 FNYEAQ (reference sequence). Trimming cost V 7 bases and J 6 bases; bases outside gene matches: 7. The CDR3 sequence is 14 residues long. The CDR3 bases are TGTGCCAGCACCGATGGACTAGCTGCCGGGGAGCTGTTTTTT. As protein: CASTDGLAAGELFF.

V usage is TRBV19 and J usage is TRBJ1-2, with D perhaps matching TRBD1 (5 bases). Germline CDR1 LNHDA, CDR2 SQIVND (reference sequence). The CDR3 loop spans 12 amino acids. V lost 5 bases, J lost 4 bases, and 8 bases lay in between. The CDR3 DNA follows: TGTGCCAGTAGTTCTCAGGGCTATGGCTACACCTTC. Its protein is CASSSQGYGYTF.

The chain carries TRBV4-2 and TRBJ2-3; D unresolved. V was pared by 1 base and J by 1 base, with 18 bases between. Germline V gene lookup returns CDR1 LGHNA and CDR2 YNFKEQ. The CDR3 covers 18 residues. CDR3 sequence: CASSQADWSGVGTDTQYF. The DNA of the CDR3 is TGTGCCAGCAGCCAAGCGGATTGGAGTGGGGTGGGCACAGATACGCAGTATTTT.

The chain links TRBV6-6 to TRBJ2-7; perhaps TRBD1 as D (6 bases). The CDR3 is 13 amino acids. The germline gives CDR1 MNHNY, CDR2 SVGAGI (reference sequence). V shed 6 bases and J shed 0 bases, with 9 bases lying between them. CDR3 region: CASSRDNSYEQYF. CDR3 in DNA: TGTGCCAGCAGCCGGGACAACTCCTACGAGCAGTACTTC.

V gene TRBV4-1 combines with J gene TRBJ1-5; 7 nucleotides match TRBD1. The CDR3 is made up of 14 amino acids. With V trimmed by 4 bases and J by 3 bases, 3 bases remained unmatched. Germline V gene data show CDR1 as MGHRA and CDR2 as YSYEKL. CDR3 protein: CASSPQGPNQPQHF. The CDR3 DNA is TGCGCCAGCAGCCCACAGGGGCCCAATCAGCCCCAGCATTTT.

V gene TRBV10-3 combines with J gene TRBJ2-3; D perhaps matches TRBD1 (5 bases). V was pared by 3 bases and J by 1 base, with 5 bases between. The CDR3 consists of 13 residues. Germline V gives CDR1 ENHRY, CDR2 SYGVKD. CDR3 in amino acids: CAISEQGTDTQYF. As DNA, the CDR3 is TGTGCCATCAGTGAACAGGGCACAGATACGCAGTATTTT.

This chain joins TRBV27 and TRBJ2-1, with 9 nucleotides matching TRBD2. CDR1 and CDR2 from the germline V gene are MNHEY and SMNVEV (reference sequence). The CDR3 has 16 amino acids. V was clipped by 4 bases and J by 4 bases; unmatched bases: 8. The CDR3, as DNA: TGTGCCAGCAGTTCCTTATTAGCGGGGGCGTACAATGAGCAGTTCTTC. The encoded protein is CASSSLLAGAYNEQFF.

The chain combines TRBV6-1 with TRBJ1-1; D call uncertain. The ends were cut back, 3 bases at V and 4 bases at J, with 18 bases in the middle. Per germline, CDR1 MNHNS and CDR2 SASEGT. CDR3 length: 16 amino acids. The CDR3 sequence is CASSDLTVLGATEAFF. The CDR3 DNA reads as TGTGCCAGCAGTGATCTTACAGTTCTGGGAGCCACTGAAGCTTTCTTT.

V is TRBV7-8 and J is TRBJ1-2; TRBD1 might be the D (5 bases). V was pared by 4 bases and J by 11 bases, with 14 bases between. Germline V lookup: CDR1 SGHVS, CDR2 FQNEAQ. The CDR3 totals 12 residues. The CDR3 reads CASSSPGWGYTF. The CDR3 DNA reads TGTGCCAGCAGCTCACCGGGCTGGGGGTACACCTTC.

The rearrangement links TRBV4-1 to TRBJ2-5; TRBD2 matches 8 bases. Germline V gene sequence: CDR1 MGHRA, CDR2 YSYEKL. Unmatched junction bases numbered 13, after V lost 8 bases and J lost 5 bases. The CDR3 covers 15 residues. The CDR3 is CASGPTGGGRETQYF. CDR3 in DNA: TGCGCCAGCGGACCTACCGGGGGGGGTAGGGAGACCCAGTACTTC.

Here the CDR3 DNA reads TGCGCCAGCAGCTTTCAGGGACAGGGAAGCACCTATAATTCACCCCTCCACTTT. The encoded protein is CASSFQGQGSTYNSPLHF. The V gene is TRBV5-1, the J gene TRBJ1-6, with 9 bases matching TRBD1. Per the germline V gene, CDR1 is SGHRS and CDR2 is YFSETQ. This CDR3 has 18 residues. Trimming cost V 2 bases and J 2 bases; bases outside gene matches: 8.